A selection of T cell receptor beta chains follows, all from one sample in a study of Ad26.COV2.S vaccination and SARS-CoV-2 variants. The table came from immunoSEQ multiplex PCR; TCRdb's copy has only in-frame clones and leaves some out. The table lists some 340,000 clones, 86% of them singletons, with around 2% in the top ten. The sample here was peripheral blood, taken in a trial of Ad26.COV2.S vaccine versus placebo. The receptors here all came from a person between 18 and 60 years old who received the Ad26.COV2.S COVID-19 vaccine or a placebo. Both conserved end residues are part of each CDR3. D genes are given only for firm matches. Size values are once, few and many counts, or a class for expanded clones, and some rows have none.

j_call | d_call | clone_size | v_call | cdr3_nt | cdr3_aa
TRBJ2-1 | TRBD1 | - | TRBV3-1/TRBV3-2 | TGTGCCAGCAGCCAAGATCGGACAGGGGTGTACAATGAGCAGTTCTTC | CASSQDRTGVYNEQFF
TRBJ2-7 | TRBD1 | - | TRBV15 | TGTGCCACCAGCAACGGACAGGAGCCCCTCTACGAGCAGTACTTC | CATSNGQEPLYEQYF
TRBJ1-1 | - | - | TRBV9 | TGTGCCAGCAGCGCGGGGGGTTGGGGCACTGAAGCTTTCTTT | CASSAGGWGTEAFF
TRBJ1-3 | TRBD1 | once | TRBV9 | TGTGCCAGCAGCGTAGGGACAACAGGGGGCCTAAACACCATATATTTT | CASSVGTTGGLNTIYF
TRBJ1-2 | - | - | TRBV19 | TGTGCCAGTAGTACCCCCGCAATCTATGGCTACACCTTC | CASSTPAIYGYTF
TRBJ2-1 | - | - | TRBV6-5 | TGTGCCAGCAGTCCCCCCCGGATGGGGTCCAATGAGCAGTTCTTC | CASSPPRMGSNEQFF
TRBJ2-5 | TRBD2 | - | TRBV3-1/TRBV3-2 | TGTGCCAGCACAAGTAAAACAGGACTAGCAGAAGAGACCCAGTACTTC | CASTSKTGLAEETQYF
TRBJ2-2 | TRBD1 | - | TRBV9 | TGTGCCAGCAGCCCTAGGACAGGGATAGGGACCGGGGAGCTGTTTTTT | CASSPRTGIGTGELFF
TRBJ1-1 | - | few | TRBV6-2/TRBV6-3 | TGTGCCAGCAGCAACCAGGGGAACACTGAAGCTTTCTTT | CASSNQGNTEAFF
TRBJ1-5 | - | - | TRBV5-1 | TGCGCCAGCAGCTTGGTGGCCGGGTCCAATCAGCCCCAGCATTTT | CASSLVAGSNQPQHF
TRBJ2-1 | TRBD1 | - | TRBV24-1 | TGTGCCACCAGTGATGCCGGGACAGGGTACAATGAGCAGTTCTTC | CATSDAGTGYNEQFF
TRBJ1-1 | - | few | TRBV5-6 | TGTGCCAGCAGCTTTCTGGGCGAGGACACTGAAGCTTTCTTT | CASSFLGEDTEAFF
TRBJ1-5 | TRBD1 | - | TRBV4-3 | TGCGCCAGCAGCCAAGTCGACAGGGGGGATCAGCCCCAGCATTTT | CASSQVDRGDQPQHF
TRBJ2-1 | - | - | TRBV19 | TGTGCCAGTAGTATTGGGGGGGCCAGTTCGAATGAGCAGTTCTTC | CASSIGGASSNEQFF
TRBJ1-2 | - | - | TRBV11-2 | TGTGCCAGCAGCTCCTTGGAGATCTATGGCTACACCTTC | CASSSLEIYGYTF
TRBJ1-2 | TRBD1 | once | TRBV4-3 | TGCGCCAGCAGCTATTATTTAACGGACAGGGGGCTGTGGTTCTATGGCTACACCTTC | CASSYYLTDRGLWFYGYTF
TRBJ1-3 | - | once | TRBV6-2/TRBV6-3 | TGTGCCAGCAGTTACCACCTCCCCTGGACAGCCCCTGGAAACACCATATATTTT | CASSYHLPWTAPGNTIYF
TRBJ1-5 | - | - | TRBV3-1/TRBV3-2 | TGTGCCAGCAGCCATTGGGATAGCAATCAGCCCCAGCATTTT | CASSHWDSNQPQHF
TRBJ1-2 | TRBD1 | - | TRBV19 | TGTGCCAGTAGTCCCAGACAGGGTACCGGTAGCGGCTACACCTTC | CASSPRQGTGSGYTF
TRBJ1-6 | - | - | TRBV10-3 | TGTGCCATCAGCCGGGAGCAGGGCAGCTCCTATAATTCACCCCTCCACTTT | CAISREQGSSYNSPLHF
TRBJ2-3 | - | once | TRBV11-2 | TGTGCCAGCAGCTGGTTTACCGGCACAAGCACAGATACGCAGTATTTT | CASSWFTGTSTDTQYF
TRBJ1-1 | TRBD1 | - | TRBV5-1 | TGCGCCAGCAACCAGGGGGCTGGAGACACTGAAGCTTTCTTT | CASNQGAGDTEAFF
TRBJ1-3 | - | - | TRBV7-9 | TGTGCCAGCAGCTTAGCGCGGGGGTCCTCTGGAAACACCATATATTTT | CASSLARGSSGNTIYF
TRBJ1-2 | - | - | TRBV5-1 | TGCGCCAGCAGCTTGGGAGGGCAATCGAGAGGCTACACCTTC | CASSLGGQSRGYTF
TRBJ2-1 | - | - | TRBV5-1 | TGCGCCAGCAGCTTCGTACCCCGGTCCTACAATGAGCAGTTCTTC | CASSFVPRSYNEQFF
TRBJ2-7 | - | - | TRBV5-1 | TGCGCCAGGTTGAATGGGTGGACCTACGAGCAGTACTTC | CARLNGWTYEQYF
TRBJ2-3 | - | - | TRBV5-4 | TGTGCCAGCAGCACCCTGACAGGCACAGATACGCAGTATTTT | CASSTLTGTDTQYF
TRBJ2-7 | TRBD2 | - | TRBV11-2 | TGTGCCAGCAGCAAGACTAGCGGGGAGGCCTACGAGCAGTACTTC | CASSKTSGEAYEQYF
TRBJ1-2 | TRBD1 | - | TRBV5-1 | TGCGCCAGCGGACAGGGGAATTATGGCTACACCTTC | CASGQGNYGYTF
TRBJ2-1 | - | - | TRBV7-3 | TGTGCCAGCAGCTTACTCGCACAGACCCACAATGAGCAGTTCTTC | CASSLLAQTHNEQFF
TRBJ2-7 | - | - | TRBV11-3 | TGTGCCAGCAGCTTAGCCCCCCTTACGGAGCAGTACTTC | CASSLAPLTEQYF
TRBJ1-6 | - | - | TRBV19 | TGTGCCAGTAGTATGGGTTTCTCCTATAATTCACCCCTCCACTTT | CASSMGFSYNSPLHF
TRBJ2-5 | - | - | TRBV7-8 | TGTGCCAGCAGCTCAAGGGGGGGCGGGGAGACCCAGTACTTC | CASSSRGGGETQYF